These T cell receptor beta chains were read from a single sample in a study of human T cells and chemical hapten exposure. Each CDR3 protein is one row after TCRdb ran MiXCR on the RACE reads. The repertoire holds 250,000 or so distinct CDR3 sequences, with 7.7% as singletons. The sequenced sample was whole blood, obtained in connection with sensitization to the hapten diphenylcyclopropenone (DPC). The source of these receptors is a man younger than 30 with alopecia areata. Some clones in this sample may be carry-over from other donors' samples. Both conserved end residues are part of each CDR3. The D gene is left open where the match is weak. Size tells how often a clone was seen (once, few, many) or the class of an expanded clone, and some rows leave it out.

v_gene: TRBV6-2/TRBV6-3; abundance: few; j_gene: TRBJ1-2; d_gene: .; CDR3aa: CASSYDQAGEIYGYTF; CDR3nt: TGTGCCAGCAGTTACGATCAGGCAGGGGAAATCTATGGCTACACCTTC
v_gene: TRBV2; abundance: few; j_gene: TRBJ1-5; d_gene: TRBD1; CDR3aa: CASSEQQGRSNQPQHF; CDR3nt: TGTGCCAGCAGTGAACAACAGGGGAGGAGCAATCAGCCCCAGCATTTT
v_gene: TRBV6-1; abundance: few; j_gene: TRBJ2-1; d_gene: TRBD1; CDR3aa: CASRWRDRADNNEQFF; CDR3nt: TGTGCCAGCAGGTGGCGGGACAGGGCGGATAATAATGAGCAGTTCTTC
v_gene: TRBV6-2/TRBV6-3; abundance: .; j_gene: TRBJ2-5; d_gene: .; CDR3aa: CASSYPGTLETQYF; CDR3nt: TGTGCCAGCAGTTACCCTGGGACGCTGGAGACCCAGTACTTC
v_gene: TRBV3-1; abundance: .; j_gene: TRBJ1-2; d_gene: .; CDR3aa: CASSQLTSGADGYTF; CDR3nt: TGTGCCAGCAGCCAACTCACCTCAGGGGCTGACGGCTACACCTTC
v_gene: TRBV27; abundance: few; j_gene: TRBJ2-2; d_gene: .; CDR3aa: CASSAKNPPNTGELFF; CDR3nt: TGTGCCAGCAGTGCCAAAAATCCACCAAACACCGGGGAGCTGTTTTTT
v_gene: TRBV7-3; abundance: .; j_gene: TRBJ2-3; d_gene: TRBD2; CDR3aa: CASSLNGLASTDTQYF; CDR3nt: TGTGCCAGCAGCCTCAACGGACTAGCGAGCACAGATACGCAGTATTTT
v_gene: TRBV7-9; abundance: .; j_gene: TRBJ2-2; d_gene: .; CDR3aa: CASSHQRAANTGELFF; CDR3nt: TGTGCCAGCAGCCACCAACGGGCAGCGAACACCGGGGAGCTGTTTTTT
v_gene: TRBV20-1; abundance: few; j_gene: TRBJ1-1; d_gene: .; CDR3aa: CSAPRANTEAFF; CDR3nt: TGCAGTGCTCCACGGGCGAACACTGAAGCTTTCTTT
v_gene: TRBV7-2; abundance: few; j_gene: TRBJ2-1; d_gene: .; CDR3aa: CASSRVHPNEQFF; CDR3nt: TGTGCCAGCAGCCGTGTCCACCCCAATGAGCAGTTCTTC
v_gene: TRBV6-2/TRBV6-3; abundance: few; j_gene: TRBJ2-7; d_gene: TRBD1; CDR3aa: CASSSNSGQGGKVYEQYF; CDR3nt: TGTGCCAGCAGCTCCAATTCCGGACAGGGAGGTAAAGTGTACGAGCAGTACTTC
v_gene: TRBV5-1; abundance: .; j_gene: TRBJ1-2; d_gene: TRBD1; CDR3aa: CASSTTGTYGYTF; CDR3nt: TGCGCCAGCAGCACGACAGGGACCTATGGCTACACCTTC
v_gene: TRBV6-2/TRBV6-3; abundance: .; j_gene: TRBJ2-2; d_gene: TRBD1; CDR3aa: CAARQGAVTGELFF; CDR3nt: TGTGCCGCCCGACAGGGGGCCGTCACCGGGGAGCTGTTTTTT
v_gene: TRBV27; abundance: .; j_gene: TRBJ2-2; d_gene: TRBD1; CDR3aa: CASSPRQGNTGELFF; CDR3nt: TGTGCCAGCAGTCCCCGACAGGGGAACACCGGGGAGCTGTTTTTT
v_gene: TRBV5-1; abundance: .; j_gene: TRBJ1-5; d_gene: .; CDR3aa: CASSLESPNQPQHF; CDR3nt: TGCGCCAGCAGCTTGGAAAGCCCAAATCAGCCCCAGCATTTT
v_gene: TRBV5-1; abundance: few; j_gene: TRBJ1-6; d_gene: TRBD1; CDR3aa: CASSNPGTGRWSYNSPLHF; CDR3nt: TGCGCCAGCAGCAATCCCGGGACAGGGCGGTGGTCCTATAATTCACCCCTCCACTTT
v_gene: TRBV7-3; abundance: few; j_gene: TRBJ1-6; d_gene: TRBD1; CDR3aa: CASSSGTGSNSPLHF; CDR3nt: TGTGCCAGCAGCTCTGGGACAGGGAGCAATTCACCCCTCCACTTT
v_gene: TRBV20-1; abundance: .; j_gene: TRBJ2-3; d_gene: .; CDR3aa: CSEEPQYF; CDR3nt: TGCAGTGAAGAACCGCAGTATTTT
v_gene: TRBV5-5; abundance: few; j_gene: TRBJ2-2; d_gene: .; CDR3aa: CASLKAPGFNTGELFF; CDR3nt: TGTGCCAGCTTGAAGGCGCCGGGGTTCAACACCGGGGAGCTGTTTTTT
v_gene: TRBV2; abundance: .; j_gene: TRBJ2-7; d_gene: .; CDR3aa: CASSEAVHREEQYF; CDR3nt: TGTGCCAGCAGTGAAGCGGTCCACCGCGAAGAGCAGTACTTC
v_gene: TRBV11-3; abundance: many; j_gene: TRBJ2-1; d_gene: TRBD1; CDR3aa: CASSPRQGNEQFF; CDR3nt: TGTGCCAGCAGCCCCCGACAGGGCAATGAGCAGTTCTTC
v_gene: TRBV7-3; abundance: many; j_gene: TRBJ2-2; d_gene: .; CDR3aa: CASSVWGMENTGELFF; CDR3nt: TGTGCCAGCAGTGTATGGGGGATGGAGAACACCGGGGAGCTGTTTTTT
v_gene: TRBV7-3; abundance: many; j_gene: TRBJ1-3; d_gene: TRBD1; CDR3aa: CASSPGTGHSGNTIYF; CDR3nt: TGTGCCAGCAGCCCGGGGACAGGGCACTCTGGAAACACCATATATTTT
v_gene: TRBV28; abundance: .; j_gene: TRBJ2-5; d_gene: .; CDR3aa: CASSFDRSQETQYF; CDR3nt: TGTGCCAGCAGTTTTGACAGGTCGCAAGAGACCCAGTACTTC
v_gene: TRBV4-3; abundance: .; j_gene: TRBJ2-5; d_gene: TRBD2; CDR3aa: CASSQSLSGGAQETQYF; CDR3nt: TGCGCCAGCAGCCAGTCCCTTAGCGGGGGGGCCCAAGAGACCCAGTACTTC
v_gene: TRBV12-3/TRBV12-4; abundance: .; j_gene: TRBJ2-2; d_gene: .; CDR3aa: CASNAGLNTGELFF; CDR3nt: TGTGCCAGCAACGCAGGGTTGAACACCGGGGAGCTGTTTTTT
v_gene: TRBV27; abundance: many; j_gene: TRBJ2-3; d_gene: .; CDR3aa: CASRLILGPPDTQYF; CDR3nt: TGTGCCAGCAGACTTATCTTAGGTCCCCCAGATACGCAGTATTTT
v_gene: TRBV11-2; abundance: few; j_gene: TRBJ2-1; d_gene: TRBD2; CDR3aa: CASSVRLAAFYNEQFF; CDR3nt: TGTGCCAGCAGCGTGCGACTAGCGGCTTTCTACAATGAGCAGTTCTTC
v_gene: TRBV7-3; abundance: many; j_gene: TRBJ1-1; d_gene: .; CDR3aa: CASSLRWGTEAFF; CDR3nt: TGTGCCAGCAGCTTACGGTGGGGCACTGAAGCTTTCTTT
v_gene: TRBV12-3/TRBV12-4; abundance: many; j_gene: TRBJ1-6; d_gene: .; CDR3aa: CASSQAHLYNSPLHF; CDR3nt: TGTGCCAGCAGTCAGGCACACCTCTATAATTCACCCCTCCACTTT
v_gene: TRBV6-5; abundance: .; j_gene: TRBJ1-1; d_gene: TRBD1; CDR3aa: CASRNRGFNTEAFF; CDR3nt: TGTGCCAGCAGAAACAGGGGATTCAACACTGAAGCTTTCTTT
v_gene: TRBV7-2; abundance: few; j_gene: TRBJ1-4; d_gene: .; CDR3aa: CASSLVRNSATNEKLFF; CDR3nt: TGTGCCAGCAGCTTAGTCCGGAACAGCGCAACTAATGAAAAACTGTTTTTT
v_gene: TRBV20-1; abundance: .; j_gene: TRBJ2-7; d_gene: .; CDR3aa: CSARSNYEQYF; CDR3nt: TGCAGTGCTCGATCGAACTACGAGCAGTACTTC
v_gene: TRBV4-3; abundance: many; j_gene: TRBJ1-2; d_gene: .; CDR3aa: CASSQDWITANYGYTF; CDR3nt: TGCGCCAGCAGCCAAGATTGGATAACGGCTAACTATGGCTACACCTTC
v_gene: TRBV7-2; abundance: few; j_gene: TRBJ2-3; d_gene: TRBD1; CDR3aa: CASTLSRDRFTDTQYF; CDR3nt: TGTGCCAGCACTCTTTCCCGGGACAGGTTTACAGATACGCAGTATTTT
v_gene: TRBV4-3; abundance: .; j_gene: TRBJ1-4; d_gene: TRBD1; CDR3aa: CASSQGQGAGYEKLFF; CDR3nt: TGCGCCAGCAGCCAAGGACAGGGCGCCGGATATGAAAAACTGTTTTTT
v_gene: TRBV7-9; abundance: few; j_gene: TRBJ2-3; d_gene: TRBD1; CDR3aa: CASSRDRGGDTQYF; CDR3nt: TGTGCCAGCAGCCGGGACAGGGGTGGAGATACGCAGTATTTT
v_gene: TRBV7-3; abundance: .; j_gene: TRBJ1-4; d_gene: TRBD1; CDR3aa: CASSRTGAANEKLFF; CDR3nt: TGTGCCAGCAGCCGGACAGGGGCTGCTAATGAAAAACTGTTTTTT
v_gene: TRBV7-9; abundance: .; j_gene: TRBJ1-1; d_gene: .; CDR3aa: CASSRQKGLNTEAFF; CDR3nt: TGTGCCAGCAGTCGACAGAAAGGACTGAACACTGAAGCTTTCTTT
v_gene: TRBV29-1; abundance: many; j_gene: TRBJ1-2; d_gene: .; CDR3aa: CSVQTSVLYGYTF; CDR3nt: TGCAGCGTGCAGACGTCGGTCCTCTATGGCTACACCTTC
v_gene: TRBV9; abundance: few; j_gene: TRBJ2-2; d_gene: .; CDR3aa: CASSAHGQSNTGELFF; CDR3nt: TGTGCCAGCAGCGCCCATGGACAGTCGAACACCGGGGAGCTGTTTTTT
v_gene: TRBV4-1; abundance: .; j_gene: TRBJ2-1; d_gene: .; CDR3aa: CASSQHLNRGGSYNEQFF; CDR3nt: TGCGCCAGCAGCCAACACCTAAACAGGGGGGGAAGCTACAATGAGCAGTTCTTC
v_gene: TRBV12-3/TRBV12-4; abundance: many; j_gene: TRBJ1-1; d_gene: .; CDR3aa: CASSPDDTGMNTEAFF; CDR3nt: TGTGCCAGCAGCCCTGACGACACGGGAATGAACACTGAAGCTTTCTTT
v_gene: TRBV12-3/TRBV12-4; abundance: .; j_gene: TRBJ2-3; d_gene: .; CDR3aa: CASSLVARGHTDTQYF; CDR3nt: TGTGCCAGCAGTTTAGTAGCCCGGGGCCACACAGATACGCAGTATTTT
v_gene: TRBV3-1; abundance: few; j_gene: TRBJ2-5; d_gene: TRBD1; CDR3aa: CASSLGQGAVETQYF; CDR3nt: TGTGCCAGCAGCTTGGGACAGGGGGCTGTCGAGACCCAGTACTTC
v_gene: TRBV5-1; abundance: .; j_gene: TRBJ1-2; d_gene: .; CDR3aa: CASSRLIGEEDYGYTF; CDR3nt: TGCGCCAGCAGTAGGTTGATCGGGGAGGAGGACTATGGCTACACCTTC
v_gene: TRBV10-3; abundance: many; j_gene: TRBJ1-1; d_gene: .; CDR3aa: CAISGQEGTEAFF; CDR3nt: TGTGCCATCAGTGGACAGGAGGGCACTGAAGCTTTCTTT
v_gene: TRBV20-1; abundance: .; j_gene: TRBJ1-5; d_gene: .; CDR3aa: CSANHRARNQPQHF; CDR3nt: TGCAGTGCTAACCACAGGGCCCGCAATCAGCCCCAGCATTTT
v_gene: TRBV14; abundance: .; j_gene: TRBJ1-6; d_gene: .; CDR3aa: CASSQLLDSPLHF; CDR3nt: TGTGCCAGCAGCCAACTCCTGGATTCACCCCTCCACTTT
v_gene: TRBV6-5; abundance: .; j_gene: TRBJ1-5; d_gene: .; CDR3aa: CASSSPGSGNQPQHF; CDR3nt: TGTGCCAGCAGTTCCCCCGGCTCGGGCAATCAGCCCCAGCATTTT
v_gene: TRBV5-5; abundance: .; j_gene: TRBJ2-1; d_gene: .; CDR3aa: CASSLALVYNEQFF; CDR3nt: TGTGCCAGCAGCTTGGCCTTGGTCTACAATGAGCAGTTCTTC
v_gene: TRBV3-1; abundance: few; j_gene: TRBJ2-7; d_gene: .; CDR3aa: CASSQEGTTGEQYF; CDR3nt: TGTGCCAGCAGCCAAGAGGGGACAACTGGGGAGCAGTACTTC
v_gene: TRBV4-1; abundance: many; j_gene: TRBJ1-1; d_gene: .; CDR3aa: CASSLRGGPNTEAFF; CDR3nt: TGCGCCAGCAGCCTCCGCGGAGGGCCTAACACTGAAGCTTTCTTT